Here is one T cell receptor beta chain with its context. This receptor's antigen is unknown. No base qualities exist here, and no much larger clone lies one base off it. Library generation was performed with the immunoSEQ multiplex PCR assay. For most patients, genomic DNA was isolated with the Qiagen DNeasy Blood and Tissue Kit and sent frozen to Adaptive Biotechnologies for TCR sequencing. High-throughput TCR-beta CDR3 sequencing of genomic DNA from most patients was performed by Adaptive Biotechnologies. Regarding the original processing steps: TCR sequencing data were retrieved from Adaptive's ImmunoSEQ software for 15 to 20 patients, whereas a few other patients were processed with MiXCR and VDJtools. CD4 versus CD8 sorting errors were corrected by removing sequences found in both subsets at a frequency ratio below 5:1. CDR3 nucleotide sequences shared between donor and recipient were removed because the origin of such sequences could not be assigned. Alloreactive clones required at least 2-fold expansion over unstimulated cells and minimum CFSE-low frequency of 0.002% (template counts) or 0.001% (read counts). Mappable clones were those detected in sequenced pre-transplant spleen, lymph node, or MLR CFSE-low populations of the donor or recipient. The cumulative frequency of alloreactive clones was calculated as a percentage of all sequences, weighted by copy number. TCRdb limited this immuneACCESS table to in-frame rearrangements with V and J called. A share of clones is missing; checked studies link under half to unresolved V genes, and the rest is unexplained. V, J and clone size are those of that table, while D and trimming were read from the DNA. The sample yields about 120,000 clones; around 93% were counted once. About 0.11% of the sample belongs to the ten largest clones.

What the time point label conveys for this sample: cells obtained before transplantation from donor or recipient. CD3+CD4+ and CD3+CD8+ populations were FACS-sorted from unstimulated pre-transplant donor and recipient cells taken from spleen or lymph nodes. This entry is derived from a study of graft-versus-host responses after intestinal transplantation (dated by TCRdb to the early 2020s). With respect to the entire study: The transplants that recipients received were multivisceral, liver-intestinal, or isolated intestinal. Donor T cell macrochimerism was defined as a peak of at least 4% donor T cells among recipient peripheral blood mononuclear cells. Rather than going through the commercial service, samples from three later patients were sequenced in-house on an Illumina MiSeq and processed with MiXCR. Anti-thymocyte globulin induction was given to all recipients, followed by maintenance tacrolimus and steroids for 2 to 3 years. To identify alloreactive clones, pre-transplant mixed lymphocyte reaction products were sequenced and then compared with unstimulated pre-transplant donor and recipient T cells. Bulk TCR-beta CDR3 sequencing was used to track graft-versus-host and host-versus-graft alloreactive T cell clones in the graft, circulation and bone marrow after intestinal transplantation. Of the 20 to 30 intestinal transplant recipients enrolled in the cohort, one of whom was a retransplant, a few patients without pretransplant specimens were excluded.

CDR1 and CDR2, per the germline V gene, are MNHEY and SVGAGI. V and J are truncated by 1 base and 3 bases respectively, leaving an intervening sequence of 13 bases. The CDR3 spans 15 residues, from the cysteine through the phenylalanine. The kept DNA is CDR3 alone, 45 bases in frame from the first base. What the authors observed across the whole study: In the allografts of patients with donor T cell macrochimerism, GvH to HvG T cell clonal ratios were high. GvH clones were detected in recipient bone marrow, and some appeared earlier in ileal mucosa or blood, consistent with an intestinal mucosal origin. Conclusions were limited by the relatively low number and heterogeneity of intestinal transplant patients. Early after transplant, peak levels of circulating GvH clones were associated with declines in HvG clones.

Sample: unstimulated CD4+ T cells sorted from spleen or lymph node cells, taken before intestinal transplant. The sequence joins TRBV6-5 to TRBJ2-7; the D gene cannot be resolved beyond TRBD1 or TRBD2, each matching 6 bases. This receptor was obtained from a human donor who received an intestinal transplant. The base sequence is TGTGCCAGCAGTTACTTAGGGGGGACCCTCTACGAGCAGTACTTC. Its protein reads: CASSYLGGTLYEQYF.